This T cell receptor (beta chain) derives from a study of shared clonotypes between healthy human individuals. Sequencing used immunoSEQ multiplex PCR; TCRdb keeps in-frame clones, though not all of them. Seen here are roughly 2,500,000 clones, 80% to 95% observed once, and the top ten hold about 0.38%. CD4+ cell separation produced CD45RA+ naive and CD45RA-negative memory subsets. On this clone itself: Additional DNA sequences in this sample encode the identical CDR3.

This receptor was obtained from a man aged 18 to 35 in good health. Some clones in this sample may be carry-over from other donors' samples. Sequencing input: naive CD4+ T cells from PBMCs. The subset here: CD45RA+ positively selected.

DNA for the CDR3: TGTGCCAGCAGCGTGAGCGGGCTTACCTACAATGAGCAGTTCTTC. It codes for CASSVSGLTYNEQFF. This chain uses TRBV9 with TRBJ2-1; tentative D call: TRBD2 (6 bases). CDR3 length: 15 residues. Trimming took 2 bases from V and 2 from J, leaving 11 bases between them. The V gene's germline CDR1 is SGDLS and CDR2 YYNGEE.